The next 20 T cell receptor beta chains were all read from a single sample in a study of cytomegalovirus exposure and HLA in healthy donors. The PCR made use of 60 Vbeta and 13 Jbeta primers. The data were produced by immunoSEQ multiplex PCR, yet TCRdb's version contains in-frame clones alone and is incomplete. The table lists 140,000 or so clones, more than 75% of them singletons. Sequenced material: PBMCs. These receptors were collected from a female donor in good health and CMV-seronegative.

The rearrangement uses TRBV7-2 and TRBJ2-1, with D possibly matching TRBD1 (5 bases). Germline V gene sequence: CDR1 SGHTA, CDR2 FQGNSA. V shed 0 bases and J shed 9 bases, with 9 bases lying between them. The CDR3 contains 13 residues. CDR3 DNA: TGTGCCAGCAGCTTAGCTCAGGGTCTTGAGCAGTTCTTC. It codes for CASSLAQGLEQFF.

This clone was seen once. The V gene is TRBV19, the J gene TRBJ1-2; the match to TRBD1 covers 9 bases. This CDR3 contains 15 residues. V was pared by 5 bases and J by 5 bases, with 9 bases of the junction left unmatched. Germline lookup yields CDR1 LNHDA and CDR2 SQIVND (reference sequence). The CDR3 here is CASSVITGTGYGYTF. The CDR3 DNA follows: TGTGCCAGTAGTGTCATCACCGGGACAGGGTATGGCTACACCTTC.

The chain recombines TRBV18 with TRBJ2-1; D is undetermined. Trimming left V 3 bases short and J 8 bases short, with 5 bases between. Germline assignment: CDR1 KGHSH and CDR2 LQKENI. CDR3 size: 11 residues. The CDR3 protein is CASSPRDEQFF. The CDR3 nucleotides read TGTGCCAGCTCACCTCGCGATGAGCAGTTCTTC. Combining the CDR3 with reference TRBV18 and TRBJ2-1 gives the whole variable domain NAGVMQNPRHLVRRRGQEARLRCSPMKGHSHVYWYRQLPEEGLKFMVYLQKENIIDESGMPKERFSAEFPKEGPSILRIQQVVRGDSAAYFCASSPRDEQFFGPGTRLTVL.

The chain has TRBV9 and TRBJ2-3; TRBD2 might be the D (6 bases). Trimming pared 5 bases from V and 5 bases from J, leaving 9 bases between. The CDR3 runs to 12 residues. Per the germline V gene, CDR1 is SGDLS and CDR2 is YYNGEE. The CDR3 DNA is TGTGCCAGCAGGGGGACTGGAGATACGCAGTATTTT. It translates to CASRGTGDTQYF. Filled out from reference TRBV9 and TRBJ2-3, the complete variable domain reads DSGVTQTPKHLITATGQRVTLRCSPRSGDLSVYWYQQSLDQGLQFLIQYYNGEERAKGNILERFSAQQFPDLHSELNLSSLELGDSALYFCASRGTGDTQYFGPGTRLTVL.

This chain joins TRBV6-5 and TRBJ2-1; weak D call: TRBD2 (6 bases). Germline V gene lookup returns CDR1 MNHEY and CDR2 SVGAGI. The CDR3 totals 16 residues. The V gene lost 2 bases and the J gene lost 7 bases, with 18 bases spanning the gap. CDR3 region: CASSYGKNVRGNEQFF. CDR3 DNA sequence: TGTGCCAGCAGTTACGGAAAGAACGTTCGGGGGAATGAGCAGTTCTTC.

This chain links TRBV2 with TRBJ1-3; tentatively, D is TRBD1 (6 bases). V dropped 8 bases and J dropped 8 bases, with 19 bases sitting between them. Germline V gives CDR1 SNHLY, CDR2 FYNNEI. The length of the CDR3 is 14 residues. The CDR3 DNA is TGTGCCAGCTCCCGGGACACCCCTGGTGACACCATATATTTT. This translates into CASSRDTPGDTIYF.

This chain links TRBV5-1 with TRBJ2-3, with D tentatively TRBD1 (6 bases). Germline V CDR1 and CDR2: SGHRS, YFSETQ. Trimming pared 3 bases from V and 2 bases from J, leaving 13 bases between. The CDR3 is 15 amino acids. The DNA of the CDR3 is TGCGCCAGCAGCTCTACGGGACACACCACAGATACGCAGTATTTT. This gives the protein CASSSTGHTTDTQYF.

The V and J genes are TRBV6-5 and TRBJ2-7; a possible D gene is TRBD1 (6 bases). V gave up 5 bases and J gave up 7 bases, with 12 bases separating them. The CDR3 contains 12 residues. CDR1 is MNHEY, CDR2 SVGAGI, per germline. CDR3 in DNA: TGTGCCAGCAGTCCCTCCAGGGGTGAGCAGTACTTC. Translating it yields CASSPSRGEQYF.

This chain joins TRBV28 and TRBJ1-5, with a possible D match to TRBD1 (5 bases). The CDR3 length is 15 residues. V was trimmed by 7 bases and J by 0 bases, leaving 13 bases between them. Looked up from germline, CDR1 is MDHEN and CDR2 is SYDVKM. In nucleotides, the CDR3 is TGTGCCAGCAACCCGTCCGGGGGTAGCAATCAGCCCCAGCATTTT. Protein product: CASNPSGGSNQPQHF.

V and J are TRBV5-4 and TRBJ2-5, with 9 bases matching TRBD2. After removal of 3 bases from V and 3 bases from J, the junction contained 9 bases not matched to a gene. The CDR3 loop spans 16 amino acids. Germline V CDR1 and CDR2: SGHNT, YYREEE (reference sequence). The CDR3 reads CASSSPGTSSKETQYF. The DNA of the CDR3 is TGTGCCAGCAGCTCCCCCGGGACTAGCTCAAAAGAGACCCAGTACTTC. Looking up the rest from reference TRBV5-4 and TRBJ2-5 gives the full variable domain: ETGVTQSPTHLIKTRGQQVTLRCSSQSGHNTVSWYQQALGQGPQFIFQYYREEENGRGNFPPRFSGLQFPNYSSELNVNALELDDSALYLCASSSPGTSSKETQYFGPGTRLLVL.

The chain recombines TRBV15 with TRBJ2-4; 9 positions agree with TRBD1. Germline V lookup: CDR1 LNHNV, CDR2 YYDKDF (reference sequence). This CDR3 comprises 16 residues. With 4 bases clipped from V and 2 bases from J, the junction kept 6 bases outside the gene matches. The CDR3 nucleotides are TGTGCCACCAGCACCGTAACAGGGGGCTCCAAAAACATTCAGTACTTC. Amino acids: CATSTVTGGSKNIQYF.

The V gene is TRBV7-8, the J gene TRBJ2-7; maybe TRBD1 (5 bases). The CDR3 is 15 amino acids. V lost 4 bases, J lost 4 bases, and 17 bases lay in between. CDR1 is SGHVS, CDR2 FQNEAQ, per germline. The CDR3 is CASSSIRTRDYEQYF. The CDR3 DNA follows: TGTGCCAGCAGCTCGATTAGGACAAGAGATTACGAGCAGTACTTC.

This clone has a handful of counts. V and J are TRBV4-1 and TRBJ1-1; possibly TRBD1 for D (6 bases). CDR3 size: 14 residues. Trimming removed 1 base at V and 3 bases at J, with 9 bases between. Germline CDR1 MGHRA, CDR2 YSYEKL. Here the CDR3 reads CASSQVAGDTEAFF. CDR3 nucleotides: TGCGCCAGCAGCCAAGTGGCAGGGGACACTGAAGCTTTCTTT.

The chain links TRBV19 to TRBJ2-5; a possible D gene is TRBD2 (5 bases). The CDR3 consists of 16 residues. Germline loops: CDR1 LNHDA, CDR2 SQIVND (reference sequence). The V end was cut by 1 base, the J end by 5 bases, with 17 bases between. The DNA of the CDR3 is TGTGCCAGTAGTATAGTTGCGGGCCCCGTCGGGGAGACCCAGTACTTC. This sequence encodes CASSIVAGPVGETQYF.

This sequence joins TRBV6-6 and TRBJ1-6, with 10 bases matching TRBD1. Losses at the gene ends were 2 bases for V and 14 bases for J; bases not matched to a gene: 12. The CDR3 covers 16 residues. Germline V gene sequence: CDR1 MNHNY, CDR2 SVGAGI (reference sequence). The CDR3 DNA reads TGTGCCAGCAGTTACAGCCCGACAGGGGGCAGGAGGGCCCTCCACTTT. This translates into CASSYSPTGGRRALHF.

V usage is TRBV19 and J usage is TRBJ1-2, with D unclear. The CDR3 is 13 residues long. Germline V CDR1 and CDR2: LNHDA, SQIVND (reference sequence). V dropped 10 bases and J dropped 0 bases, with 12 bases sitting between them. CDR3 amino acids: CATSILANYGYTF. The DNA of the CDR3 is TGTGCCACCTCGATCCTAGCTAACTATGGCTACACCTTC.

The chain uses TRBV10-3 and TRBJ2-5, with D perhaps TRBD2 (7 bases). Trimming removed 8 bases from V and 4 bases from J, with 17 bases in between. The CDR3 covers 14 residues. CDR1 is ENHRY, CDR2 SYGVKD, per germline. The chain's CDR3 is CAIRKGEGRETQYF. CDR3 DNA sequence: TGTGCCATCCGGAAGGGGGAGGGCCGAGAGACCCAGTACTTC.

CDR3: CAWSQGRGSNQPQHF. CDR3 in DNA: TGTGCCTGGAGCCAGGGGAGGGGTAGCAATCAGCCCCAGCATTTT. The V call is TRBV30, the J call TRBJ1-5; D might be TRBD1 (6 bases). V was pared by 3 bases and J by 0 bases, with 12 bases between. Germline-derived CDR1 and CDR2 are GTSNPN and SVGIG (reference sequence). The CDR3 covers 15 residues.

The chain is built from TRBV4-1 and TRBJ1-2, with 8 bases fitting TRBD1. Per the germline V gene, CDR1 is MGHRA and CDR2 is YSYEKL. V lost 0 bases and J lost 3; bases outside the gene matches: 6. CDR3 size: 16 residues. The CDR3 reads CASSQDRAGGYYGYTF. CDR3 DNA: TGCGCCAGCAGCCAAGATCGTGCAGGGGGCTACTATGGCTACACCTTC.

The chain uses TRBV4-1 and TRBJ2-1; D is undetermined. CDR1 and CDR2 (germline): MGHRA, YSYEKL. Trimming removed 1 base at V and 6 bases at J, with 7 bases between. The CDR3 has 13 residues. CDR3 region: CASSQVIVNEQFF. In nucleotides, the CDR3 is TGCGCCAGCAGCCAAGTCATAGTCAATGAGCAGTTCTTC.